The rows below give T cell receptor beta chains drawn from one sample of a study of a mutant IDH1 vaccine in newly diagnosed glioma. The assay was immunoSEQ multiplex PCR, and TCRdb's table has in-frame clones only and misses some. This table holds approximately 88,000 clones, about 82% found once. The sequences come from PBMCs, collected from a glioma patient treated with radiotherapy, temozolomide or both. Receptors originate from a man aged 35-49 years with glioma. Each CDR3 is given with its conserved first and last residue. D genes are given only for firm matches. Clone size appears in some rows only: once, few, many, or a class for an expanded clone.

J gene | clone size | V gene | CDR3 length | D gene | CDR3 protein | CDR3 DNA
TRBJ2-3 | few | TRBV4-2 | 16 | TRBD2 | CASSPGTSGVTDTQYF | TGTGCCAGCAGCCCCGGGACTAGCGGGGTCACAGATACGCAGTATTTT
TRBJ2-3 | . | TRBV6-5 | 15 | . | CASSPTPMQPDTQYF | TGTGCCAGCAGTCCAACTCCGATGCAGCCAGATACGCAGTATTTT
TRBJ2-7 | . | TRBV19 | 15 | TRBD2 | CASSPIAGGSYEQYF | TGTGCCAGTAGTCCGATTGCGGGGGGGTCCTACGAGCAGTACTTC
TRBJ2-7 | . | TRBV30 | 16 | . | CAWSVRVRVLVSEQYF | TGTGCCTGGAGTGTACGGGTGCGCGTTCTCGTTTCGGAGCAGTACTTC
TRBJ2-2 | once | TRBV7-2 | 17 | TRBD2 | CASSLALAGAGAGELFF | TGTGCCAGCAGCTTAGCGCTAGCGGGAGCTGGCGCCGGGGAGCTGTTTTTT
TRBJ2-5 | . | TRBV5-6 | 14 | TRBD1 | CASSLQGAGETQYF | TGTGCCAGCAGCTTACAGGGGGCAGGGGAGACCCAGTACTTC
TRBJ1-5 | . | TRBV4-1 | 17 | TRBD1 | CASSQDRRTGKNQPQHF | TGCGCCAGCAGCCAAGATCGTAGGACAGGGAAAAATCAGCCCCAGCATTTT
TRBJ1-5 | . | TRBV4-1 | 13 | . | CASSQAGGQPQHF | TGCGCCAGCAGCCAAGCCGGGGGTCAGCCCCAGCATTTT
TRBJ1-2 | . | TRBV28 | 14 | . | CASRMTGGFYGYTF | TGTGCCAGCAGAATGACAGGAGGTTTCTATGGCTACACCTTC
TRBJ1-1 | . | TRBV2 | 18 | . | CARAAEGGWRQLNTEAFF | TGTGCCAGGGCAGCGGAGGGGGGCTGGCGGCAGTTGAACACTGAAGCTTTCTTT
TRBJ2-5 | . | TRBV7-2 | 14 | TRBD1 | CASSLETGGGTQYF | TGTGCCAGCAGCCTTGAAACAGGGGGAGGGACCCAGTACTTC
TRBJ1-1 | . | TRBV5-4 | 15 | . | CASSLGGQMNTEAFF | TGTGCCAGCAGCTTGGGCGGACAGATGAACACTGAAGCTTTCTTT
TRBJ2-5 | . | TRBV9 | 13 | . | CASGIGVQETQYF | TGTGCCAGCGGGATCGGTGTCCAAGAGACCCAGTACTTC
TRBJ2-7 | . | TRBV7-2 | 15 | . | CASSFARGKTYEQYF | TGTGCCAGCAGCTTTGCAAGGGGGAAAACCTACGAGCAGTACTTC
TRBJ2-7 | once | TRBV7-2 | 14 | . | CASSLVGNQDEQYF | TGTGCCAGCAGCTTAGTCGGGAACCAGGACGAGCAGTACTTC
TRBJ2-5 | . | TRBV11-2 | 14 | TRBD1 | CASSPGQGKETQYF | TGTGCCAGCAGCCCGGGACAGGGAAAAGAGACCCAGTACTTC
TRBJ2-3 | . | TRBV6-8 | 16 | TRBD2 | CASRGRASGRTDTQYF | TGTGCCAGCAGGGGAAGGGCTAGCGGGAGAACAGATACGCAGTATTTT
TRBJ2-1 | . | TRBV4-3 | 14 | . | CASSQDYPRVPEFF | TGCGCCAGCAGCCAAGATTACCCCAGGGTCCCCGAGTTCTTC
TRBJ2-5 | . | TRBV19 | 15 | . | CASSIVPTGGETQYF | TGTGCCAGTAGTATAGTACCCACAGGTGGTGAGACCCAGTACTTC
TRBJ1-3 | . | TRBV28 | 14 | . | CASSLQGTGNTIYF | TGTGCCAGCAGTTTGCAGGGAACTGGAAACACCATATATTTT
TRBJ1-2 | . | TRBV7-9 | 14 | TRBD1 | CASSTRGIRYGYTF | TGTGCCAGCAGCACCAGGGGGATCCGCTATGGCTACACCTTC
TRBJ2-2 | . | TRBV7-2 | 13 | . | CASRTVAAGELFF | TGTGCCAGCAGGACGGTGGCCGCCGGGGAGCTGTTTTTT
TRBJ2-7 | . | TRBV10-1 | 14 | . | CASSPGGRSYEQYF | TGCGCCAGCAGTCCCGGGGGTCGATCCTACGAGCAGTACTTC
TRBJ1-4 | . | TRBV4-3 | 15 | . | CASSQDGSNNEKLFF | TGCGCCAGCAGCCAAGATGGCAGTAATAATGAAAAACTGTTTTTT
TRBJ2-5 | . | TRBV6-1 | 16 | TRBD1 | CASSEQSPGQGETQYF | TGTGCCAGCAGTGAACAGAGCCCGGGACAGGGAGAGACCCAGTACTTC
TRBJ1-4 | . | TRBV5-8 | 15 | TRBD1 | CASRDSGTGGEKLFF | TGTGCCAGCAGGGACTCCGGGACAGGGGGCGAAAAACTGTTTTTT
TRBJ2-3 | . | TRBV20-1 | 11 | . | CSATAGDTQYF | TGCAGTGCTACGGCGGGAGATACGCAGTATTTT
TRBJ1-5 | . | TRBV4-3 | 13 | . | CASSQDMGLPQHF | TGCGCCAGCAGCCAAGATATGGGCCTACCCCAGCATTTT
TRBJ2-3 | few | TRBV4-2 | 21 | TRBD2 | CASSQEVIASGRISSGDTQYF | TGTGCCAGCAGCCAAGAGGTAATCGCTAGCGGGAGGATTTCAAGTGGAGATACGCAGTATTTT
TRBJ1-5 | once | TRBV7-6 | 13 | . | CASSLTSNQPQHF | TGTGCCAGCAGCTTAACTAGCAATCAGCCCCAGCATTTT
TRBJ2-3 | medium-sized | TRBV9 | 15 | . | CASSVGVDSTDTQYF | TGTGCCAGCAGCGTAGGTGTGGACAGCACAGATACGCAGTATTTT
TRBJ2-3 | . | TRBV2 | 20 | TRBD2 | CASSEARVAGGPGRTDTQYF | TGTGCCAGCAGTGAAGCCCGGGTAGCGGGGGGGCCAGGACGCACAGATACGCAGTATTTT
TRBJ2-7 | . | TRBV19 | 15 | . | CASILPTRWDYEQYF | TGTGCCAGTATCCTACCCACGAGATGGGACTACGAGCAGTACTTC
TRBJ2-3 | . | TRBV7-9 | 15 | . | CASSLAGAGTDTQYF | TGTGCCAGCAGCTTAGCGGGAGCTGGTACAGATACGCAGTATTTT
TRBJ2-7 | . | TRBV5-1 | 15 | TRBD2 | CASSLRLAGGNEQYF | TGCGCCAGCAGCTTGAGATTAGCGGGAGGGAACGAGCAGTACTTC
TRBJ2-3 | . | TRBV5-4 | 13 | TRBD2 | CASSSWTSGGQGF | TGTGCCAGCAGCTCTTGGACTAGCGGGGGCCAGGGTTTT
TRBJ2-1 | . | TRBV9 | 14 | TRBD2 | CASSVDIAGNEQFF | TGTGCCAGCAGCGTAGATATAGCGGGGAATGAGCAGTTCTTC
TRBJ1-4 | . | TRBV6-5 | 15 | . | CASSYSGQYSEKLFF | TGTGCCAGCAGTTACAGTGGACAGTATTCAGAAAAACTGTTTTTT
TRBJ1-4 | . | TRBV15 | 16 | . | CATSRSASTRNEKLFF | TGTGCCACCAGCAGAAGTGCGAGCACGAGGAATGAAAAACTGTTTTTT
TRBJ2-5 | . | TRBV5-1 | 15 | . | CASSLAGSLGAEGYF | TGCGCCAGCAGCTTGGCCGGGAGTCTAGGAGCCGAGGGGTACTTC
TRBJ2-7 | . | TRBV4-3 | 14 | . | CASSHGALTYEQYF | TGCGCCAGCAGCCATGGTGCCCTTACCTACGAGCAGTACTTC
TRBJ2-1 | . | TRBV7-2 | 11 | . | CASSLNNEQFF | TGTGCCAGCAGCCTCAACAATGAGCAGTTCTTC
TRBJ2-3 | . | TRBV18 | 13 | . | CASSPSGEDTQYF | TGTGCCAGCTCACCCTCTGGCGAGGATACGCAGTATTTT
TRBJ2-7 | . | TRBV11-2 | 14 | TRBD2 | CASSFGAGGYEQYF | TGTGCCAGCAGCTTCGGAGCGGGGGGTTACGAGCAGTACTTC
TRBJ2-2 | . | TRBV5-4 | 18 | TRBD2 | CASSFGLAGGFNTGELFF | TGTGCCAGCAGCTTCGGACTAGCGGGAGGGTTTAACACCGGGGAGCTGTTTTTT
TRBJ2-7 | . | TRBV7-9 | 14 | TRBD1 | CASSFGQGPYEQYF | TGTGCCAGCAGCTTCGGACAGGGACCCTACGAGCAGTACTTC
TRBJ1-1 | . | TRBV11-1 | 15 | TRBD1 | CASSPRKGTGDEAFF | TGTGCCAGCAGCCCCAGAAAAGGGACAGGGGATGAAGCTTTCTTT
TRBJ2-5 | . | TRBV28 | 13 | . | CASSLFWEETQYF | TGTGCCAGCAGTTTATTTTGGGAAGAGACCCAGTACTTC
TRBJ2-1 | . | TRBV15 | 17 | . | CATSRGGRGGMNNEQFF | TGTGCCACCAGCAGAGGGGGTAGAGGGGGAATGAACAATGAGCAGTTCTTC
TRBJ2-3 | . | TRBV2 | 15 | TRBD2 | CASSGTSGGTDTQYF | TGTGCCAGCAGTGGGACTAGCGGGGGGACAGATACGCAGTATTTT